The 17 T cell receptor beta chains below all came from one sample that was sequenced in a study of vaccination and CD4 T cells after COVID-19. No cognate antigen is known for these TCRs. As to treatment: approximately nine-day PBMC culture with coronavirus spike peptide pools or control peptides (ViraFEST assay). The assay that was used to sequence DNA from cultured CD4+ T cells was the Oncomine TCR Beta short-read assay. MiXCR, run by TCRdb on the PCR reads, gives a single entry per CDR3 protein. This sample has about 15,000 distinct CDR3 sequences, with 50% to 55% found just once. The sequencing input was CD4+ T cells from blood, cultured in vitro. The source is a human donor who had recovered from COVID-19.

The CDR3 region is CASSLMIPEEQFF. Written as DNA, the CDR3 is TGTGCCAGCAGCTTAATGATCCCCGAAGAGCAGTTCTTC. The V and J genes are TRBV7-2 and TRBJ2-1; D not certain. The CDR3 consists of 13 residues. Germline lookup yields CDR1 SGHTA and CDR2 FQGNSA. V was pared by 2 bases and J by 10 bases, with 12 bases between. Combining the CDR3 with reference TRBV7-2 and TRBJ2-1 gives the whole variable domain GAGVSQSPSNKVTEKGKDVELRCDPISGHTALYWYRQSLGQGLEFLIYFQGNSAPDKSGLPSDRFSAERTGGSVSTLTIQRTQQEDSAVYLCASSLMIPEEQFFGPGTRLTVL.

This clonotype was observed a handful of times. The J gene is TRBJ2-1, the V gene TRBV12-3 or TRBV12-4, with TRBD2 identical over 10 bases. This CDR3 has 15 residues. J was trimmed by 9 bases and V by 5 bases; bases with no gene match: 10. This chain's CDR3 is CASSPAGGPFGEQFF. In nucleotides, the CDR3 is TGTGCCAGCAGTCCAGCGGGAGGGCCCTTTGGTGAGCAGTTCTTC.

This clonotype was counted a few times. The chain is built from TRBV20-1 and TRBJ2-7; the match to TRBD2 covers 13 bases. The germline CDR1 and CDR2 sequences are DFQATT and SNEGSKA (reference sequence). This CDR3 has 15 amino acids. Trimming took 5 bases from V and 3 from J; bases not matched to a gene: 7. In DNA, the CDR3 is TGCAGTGCTCTACACGGACTAGCGGGGGACTACGAGCAGTACTTC. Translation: CSALHGLAGDYEQYF.

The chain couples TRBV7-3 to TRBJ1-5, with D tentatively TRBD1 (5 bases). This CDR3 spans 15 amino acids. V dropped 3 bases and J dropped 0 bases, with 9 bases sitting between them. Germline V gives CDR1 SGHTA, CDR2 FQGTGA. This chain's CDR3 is CASSLGGDSNQPQHF. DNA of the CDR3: TGTGCCAGCAGCTTGGGGGGAGATAGCAATCAGCCCCAGCATTTT.

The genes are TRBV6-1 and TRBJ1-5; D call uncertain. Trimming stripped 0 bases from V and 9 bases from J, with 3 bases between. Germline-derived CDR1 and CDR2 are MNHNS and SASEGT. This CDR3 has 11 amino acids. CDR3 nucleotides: TGTGCCAGCAGTGAAGCCGGGCCCCAGCATTTT. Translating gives CASSEAGPQHF.

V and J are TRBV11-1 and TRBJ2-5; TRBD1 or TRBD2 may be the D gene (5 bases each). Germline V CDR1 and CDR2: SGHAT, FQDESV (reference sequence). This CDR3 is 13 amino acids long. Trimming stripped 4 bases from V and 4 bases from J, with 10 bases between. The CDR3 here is CASSSGTGETQYF. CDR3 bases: TGTGCCAGCAGCTCCGGGACGGGAGAGACCCAGTACTTC.

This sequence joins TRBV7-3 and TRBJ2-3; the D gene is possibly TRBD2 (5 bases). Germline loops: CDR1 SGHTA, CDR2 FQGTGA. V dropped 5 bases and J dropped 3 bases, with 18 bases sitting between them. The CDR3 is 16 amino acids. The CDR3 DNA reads TGTGCCAGCAGCGCTAGTCGTCCAGGCGGGACAGATACGCAGTATTTT. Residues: CASSASRPGGTDTQYF.

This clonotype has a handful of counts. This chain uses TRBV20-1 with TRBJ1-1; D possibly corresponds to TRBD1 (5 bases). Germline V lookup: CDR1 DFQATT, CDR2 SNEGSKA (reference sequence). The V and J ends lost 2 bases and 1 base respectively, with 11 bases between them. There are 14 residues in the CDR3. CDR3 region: CSARNPQGNTEAFF. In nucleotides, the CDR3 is TGCAGTGCTAGAAATCCGCAGGGGAACACTGAAGCTTTCTTT.

The DNA for the CDR3 is TGTGCCTGGAGTGCCCGGGGCAGGGGAGTCTCAGGCTCGGGGTCACCCCTCCACTTT. This codes for CAWSARGRGVSGSGSPLHF. The gene calls are TRBV30 and TRBJ1-6; D might be TRBD1 (6 bases). The CDR3 consists of 19 residues. CDR1 and CDR2 from the germline V gene are GTSNPN and SVGIG (reference sequence). Deletions cut 1 base from V and 10 bases from J, with 29 bases between.

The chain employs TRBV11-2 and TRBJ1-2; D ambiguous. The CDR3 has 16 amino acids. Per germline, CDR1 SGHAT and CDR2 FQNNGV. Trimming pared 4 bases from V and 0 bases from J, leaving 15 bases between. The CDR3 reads CASSSQRGRPNYGYTF. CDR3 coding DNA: TGTGCCAGCAGCTCCCAACGAGGCAGACCTAACTATGGCTACACCTTC.

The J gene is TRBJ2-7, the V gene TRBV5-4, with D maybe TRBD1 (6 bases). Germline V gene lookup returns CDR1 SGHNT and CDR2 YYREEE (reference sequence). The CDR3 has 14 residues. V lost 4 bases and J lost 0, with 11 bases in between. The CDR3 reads CASSPDRFSYEQYF. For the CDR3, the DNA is TGTGCCAGCAGCCCCGACAGGTTCTCCTACGAGCAGTACTTC.

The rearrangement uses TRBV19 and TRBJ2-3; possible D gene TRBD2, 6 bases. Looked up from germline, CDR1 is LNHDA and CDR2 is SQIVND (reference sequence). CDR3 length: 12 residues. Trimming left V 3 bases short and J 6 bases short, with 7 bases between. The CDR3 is CASSMLADTQYF. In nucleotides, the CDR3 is TGTGCCAGTAGTATGCTAGCGGATACGCAGTATTTT.

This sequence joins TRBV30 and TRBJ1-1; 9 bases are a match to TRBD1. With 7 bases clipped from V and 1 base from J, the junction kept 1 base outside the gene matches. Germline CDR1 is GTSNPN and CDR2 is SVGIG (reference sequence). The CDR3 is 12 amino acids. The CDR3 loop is CASDRGNTEAFF. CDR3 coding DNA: TGTGCCTCGGACAGGGGGAACACTGAAGCTTTCTTT.

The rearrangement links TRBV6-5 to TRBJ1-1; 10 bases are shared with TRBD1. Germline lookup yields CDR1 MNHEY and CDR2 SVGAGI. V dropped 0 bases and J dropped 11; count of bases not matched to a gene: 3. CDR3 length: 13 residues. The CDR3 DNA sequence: TGTGCCAGCAGTTACTCGGGACAGGGGACGGCTTTCTTT. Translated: CASSYSGQGTAFF.

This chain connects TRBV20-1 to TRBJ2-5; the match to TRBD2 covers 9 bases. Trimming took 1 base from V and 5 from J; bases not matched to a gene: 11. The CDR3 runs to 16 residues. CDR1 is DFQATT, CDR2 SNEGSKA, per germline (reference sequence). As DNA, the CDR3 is TGCAGTGCTAGAGCCGCCGCGGGACTAGCAAGGGAGACCCAGTACTTC. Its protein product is CSARAAAGLARETQYF.

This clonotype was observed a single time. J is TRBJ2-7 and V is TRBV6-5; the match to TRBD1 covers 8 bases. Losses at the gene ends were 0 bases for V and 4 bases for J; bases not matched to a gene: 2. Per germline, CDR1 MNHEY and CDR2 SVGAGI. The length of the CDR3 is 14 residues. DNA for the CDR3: TGTGCCAGCAGTTACTCGACAGGGGTATACGAGCAGTACTTC. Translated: CASSYSTGVYEQYF.

CDR3: CASTLQLNTEAFF. CDR3 DNA: TGTGCCAGTACCCTTCAATTGAACACTGAAGCTTTCTTT. The chain joins TRBV19 to TRBJ1-1; D ambiguous. Trimming left V 7 bases short and J 0 bases short, with 9 bases between. CDR3 length: 13 amino acids. Germline V gives CDR1 LNHDA, CDR2 SQIVND (reference sequence).